This TCR beta chain comes out of a study of early T cells in non-severe SARS-CoV-2 infection. This clonotype was picked up many times. Its antigen is unknown. This CDR3 has 17 amino acids. V was clipped by 3 bases and J by 7 bases; unmatched bases: 12. The germline V gene encodes CDR1 LGHNA and CDR2 YSLEER. One entry per CDR3 protein results from TCRdb running MiXCR on the 5' RACE reads. The sample lists roughly 81,000 distinct CDR3 sequences; roughly 5.7% were seen once. Study-wide points: The VDJdb matching leaned toward anti-spike CD8 responses and overlooked private and CD4 specificities.

Sequenced material: whole blood. The chain links TRBV4-3 to TRBJ2-1, with TRBD2 matching over 10 bases. The source of this sequence is an adult who was a healthcare worker with PCR-confirmed SARS-CoV-2 infection or an uninfected control (not recorded which). The CDR3 coding sequence is TGCGCCAGCAGCCAGGAACCTAGCGGGAGTGGTAAGAATGAGCAGTTCTTC. Encoded protein: CASSQEPSGSGKNEQFF.